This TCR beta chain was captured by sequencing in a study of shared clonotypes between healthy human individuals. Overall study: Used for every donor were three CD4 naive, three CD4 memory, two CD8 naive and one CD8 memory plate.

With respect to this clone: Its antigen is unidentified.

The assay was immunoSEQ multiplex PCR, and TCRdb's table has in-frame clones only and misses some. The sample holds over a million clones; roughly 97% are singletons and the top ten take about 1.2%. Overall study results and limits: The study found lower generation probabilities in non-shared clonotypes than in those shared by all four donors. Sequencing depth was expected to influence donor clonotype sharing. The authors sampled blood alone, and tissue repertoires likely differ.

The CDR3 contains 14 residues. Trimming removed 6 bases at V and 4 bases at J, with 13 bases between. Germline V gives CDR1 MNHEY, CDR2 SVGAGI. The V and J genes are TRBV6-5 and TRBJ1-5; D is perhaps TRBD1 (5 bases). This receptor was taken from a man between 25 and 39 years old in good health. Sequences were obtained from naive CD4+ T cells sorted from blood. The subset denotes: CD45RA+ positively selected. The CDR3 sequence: CASSPKGINQPQHF. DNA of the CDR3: TGTGCCAGCAGCCCCAAGGGGATTAATCAGCCCCAGCATTTT.